The clone carrying this T cell receptor (beta chain) was seen repeatedly, ten times or more. The sample comes from a study of T cells after yellow fever vaccination. TCRdb reprocessed the 5' RACE reads with MiXCR, giving one entry per CDR3 protein. The table shows some 350,000 distinct CDR3 sequences, with 3% to 4.5% occurring only once. Trimming left V 6 bases short and J 0 bases short, with 7 bases between. Germline CDR1 reads KGHSH; CDR2 reads LQKENI. This CDR3 has 13 amino acids. The starting material was PBMCs, obtained 5 days after the yellow fever booster vaccination. This chain joins TRBV18 and TRBJ2-3, with D hard to call. This TCR was sampled from a young man who received the YFV17D yellow fever vaccine. CDR3 sequence: CASSDYSTDTQYF. The CDR3 coding sequence is TGTGCCAGCTCCGATTATAGCACAGATACGCAGTATTTT.